The entry below describes one T cell receptor beta chain. Libraries were prepared by immunoSEQ multiplex PCR; TCRdb keeps only in-frame clonotypes and omits some of them. The sample has 600,000 or so clones, more than 75% seen once; the top ten hold 0.0094%. Germline V gene lookup returns CDR1 SQVTM and CDR2 ANQGSEA. Trimming removed 2 bases from V and 2 bases from J, with 3 bases in between. This CDR3 has 11 residues. These data originate in a study of shared T cell receptors in the human thymus. The data were also submitted as part of a second study, on human thymus T cells. That work adds: The people who donated were healthy Finnish babies having corrective surgery for congenital heart defects. Resected material from corrective heart surgery provided the thymus tissue analysed. Among thymic and blood repertoires, usage of V and J genes appeared biased. Thymic repertoires of unrelated individuals were reported in related research to overlap highly.

The TCR was taken from a boy less than two years old with a congenital heart defect. Sequencing was carried out using thymocytes. The V and J genes are TRBV29-1 and TRBJ1-2; D remains unclear. The CDR3 nucleotides read TGCAGCGTTGAACTAAACTATGGCTACACCTTC. Amino acids: CSVELNYGYTF.